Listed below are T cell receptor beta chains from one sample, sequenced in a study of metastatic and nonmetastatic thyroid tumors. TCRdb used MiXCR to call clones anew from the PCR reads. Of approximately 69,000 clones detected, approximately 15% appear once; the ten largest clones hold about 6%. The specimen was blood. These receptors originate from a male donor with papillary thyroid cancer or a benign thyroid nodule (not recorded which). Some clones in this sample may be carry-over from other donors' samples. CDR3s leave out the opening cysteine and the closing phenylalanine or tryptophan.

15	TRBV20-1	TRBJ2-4	SARDGLAGEIKNIQY
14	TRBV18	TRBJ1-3	ASSLGTGSSGNTIY
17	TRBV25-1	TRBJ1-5	ASSELIRQGGFGNQPQH
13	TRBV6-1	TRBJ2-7	ASSSPRGPAGEQY
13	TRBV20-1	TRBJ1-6	SASKGSSYNSTLH
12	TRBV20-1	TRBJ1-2	SARDQRRLYGYT
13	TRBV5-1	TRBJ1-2	ASSSGQEYNYGYT
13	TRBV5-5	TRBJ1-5	ASSLGSTTGQPQH
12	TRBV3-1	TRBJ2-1	ASSRGLGGGEQF
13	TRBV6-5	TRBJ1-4	ASSYGGRFGEKLF
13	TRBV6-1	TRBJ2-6	ASSGKGDGANVLT
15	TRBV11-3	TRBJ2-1	ASSLDSGESSYNEQF
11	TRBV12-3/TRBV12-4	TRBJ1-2	ASTAQTSYGYT
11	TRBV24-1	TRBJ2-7	ATSTGGSYEQY
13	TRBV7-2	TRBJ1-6	ASSLQGAHNSPLH
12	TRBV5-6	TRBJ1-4	ASSFVGSGEKLF
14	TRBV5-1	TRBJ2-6	ASSLDFGSGANVLT
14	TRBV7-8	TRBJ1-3	ASSFDPGPSGNTIY
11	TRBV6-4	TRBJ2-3	ASSDSDTDTQY
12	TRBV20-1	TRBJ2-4	SARVERERDIQY
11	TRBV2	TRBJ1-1	ASSESRELEAF
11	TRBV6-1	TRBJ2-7	ASRLAGVSEQY
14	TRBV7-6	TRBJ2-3	ASTPNRDRGTDTQY
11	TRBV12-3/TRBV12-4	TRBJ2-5	ASCRLIQETQY
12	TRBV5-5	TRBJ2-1	ASTGTDSNNEQF
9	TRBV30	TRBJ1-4	AWSVSEKLF
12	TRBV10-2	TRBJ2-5	ASRPGGIQETQY
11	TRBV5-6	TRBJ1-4	ASNLGPREKLF
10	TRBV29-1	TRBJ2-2	SAMMGTGELF
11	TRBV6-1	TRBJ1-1	ASSEFRGTEAF
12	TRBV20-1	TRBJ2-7	SARSERGNYEQY
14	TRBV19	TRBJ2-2	ASSIQAQPNTGELF
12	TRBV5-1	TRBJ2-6	ASSLVSGANVLT
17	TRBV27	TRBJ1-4	ASSSTIDPLPENNEKLF
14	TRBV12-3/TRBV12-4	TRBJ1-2	ASSFGGPGTNYGYT
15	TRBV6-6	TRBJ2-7	ASSYSTTGRVTYEQY
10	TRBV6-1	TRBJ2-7	ASSPTFYEQY
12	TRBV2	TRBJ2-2	ASRRYFNAWELF
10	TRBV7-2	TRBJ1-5	ASSIQGQPQH
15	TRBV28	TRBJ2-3	ASAYPPKNSRTDTQY
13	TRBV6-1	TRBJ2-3	ASSLGGTLADTQY
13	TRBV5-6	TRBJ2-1	ASSLPSGTHNEQF
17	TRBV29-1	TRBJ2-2	SVEVTDRGHSLITGELF
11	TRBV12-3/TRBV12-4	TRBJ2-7	ASSLAVGVEQY
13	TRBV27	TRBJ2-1	ATRGGWRTYNEQF
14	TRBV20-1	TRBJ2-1	SASPGDASSYNEQF
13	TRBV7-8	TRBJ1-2	ASSPVGGTPYVYT
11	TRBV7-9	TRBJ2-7	ASSLTYIAEQY
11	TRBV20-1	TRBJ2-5	SARTGIRETQY
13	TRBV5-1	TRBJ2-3	ASSRTRGGTDTQY
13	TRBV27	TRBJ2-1	ASSLGGVPYNEQF
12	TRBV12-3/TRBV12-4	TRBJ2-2	ASSFGGRTGELF
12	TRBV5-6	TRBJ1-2	ASSSNDLVYGYT
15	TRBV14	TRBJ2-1	ASSHLGLADHYNEQF
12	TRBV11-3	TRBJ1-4	ASSLGGSREKLF
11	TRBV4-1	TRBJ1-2	ASSQIGLGGYT
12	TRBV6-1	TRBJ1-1	ASSEQGRNTEAF
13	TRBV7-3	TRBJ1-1	ASSLNPGGNTEAF
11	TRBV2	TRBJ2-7	ASRVQGSYEQY
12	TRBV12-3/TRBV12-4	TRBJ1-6	ASSSTGADSPLH